What follows are 3 T cell receptor beta chains derived from one specimen sequenced in a study of Ad26.COV2.S vaccination and SARS-CoV-2 variants. The data were produced by immunoSEQ multiplex PCR, yet TCRdb's version contains in-frame clones alone and is incomplete. Among about 680,000 clones listed, about 89% were seen once. Sample treatment: about 20 received Ad26.COV2.S at low or high dose, single or two shots; about five received placebo; per-sample allocation not given. Sample collection was performed on day 63 after the first vaccine or placebo injection. Sequenced here: peripheral blood, sampled in a trial of Ad26.COV2.S vaccine versus placebo. Receptors were obtained from a person aged 18-60 years who received the Ad26.COV2.S COVID-19 vaccine or a placebo.

The rearrangement uses TRBV9 and TRBJ2-5; D may match TRBD1 or TRBD2 (6 bases each). Germline CDR1 is SGDLS and CDR2 is YYNGEE. The CDR3 length is 15 residues. The V end was cut by 4 bases, the J end by 5 bases, with 18 bases between. The CDR3 sequence: CASSPYPGAEETQYF. DNA for the CDR3: TGTGCCAGCAGCCCCTACCCGGGGGCCGAGGAGACCCAGTACTTC.

The chain joins TRBV19 to TRBJ1-5; 7 bases are a match to TRBD1. V lost 3 bases, J lost 3 bases, and 5 bases stayed unmatched. Looked up from germline, CDR1 is LNHDA and CDR2 is SQIVND (reference sequence). The CDR3 is 15 amino acids. CDR3 DNA: TGTGCCAGTAGTATCTGGGGACAGACCAATCAGCCCCAGCATTTT. Translated: CASSIWGQTNQPQHF.

The V and J genes are TRBV19 and TRBJ2-2, with a tentative D call TRBD1 (6 bases). CDR1 and CDR2 from the germline V gene are LNHDA and SQIVND (reference sequence). CDR3 size: 15 residues. Trimming left V 4 bases short and J 6 bases short, with 15 bases between. CDR3 sequence reads: CASSRGPLLPGELFF. Here the CDR3 DNA reads TGTGCCAGTAGTAGGGGGCCCCTGTTACCCGGGGAGCTGTTTTTT.